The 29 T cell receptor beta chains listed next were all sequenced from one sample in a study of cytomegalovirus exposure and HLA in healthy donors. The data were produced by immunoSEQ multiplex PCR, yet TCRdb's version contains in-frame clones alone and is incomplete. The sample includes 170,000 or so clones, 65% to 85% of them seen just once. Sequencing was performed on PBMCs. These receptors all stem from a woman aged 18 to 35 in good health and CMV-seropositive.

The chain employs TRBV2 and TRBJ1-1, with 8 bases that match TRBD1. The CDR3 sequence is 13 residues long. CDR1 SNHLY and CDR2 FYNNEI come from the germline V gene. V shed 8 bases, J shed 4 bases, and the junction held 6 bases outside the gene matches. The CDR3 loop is CASAGGYGTEAFF. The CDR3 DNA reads TGTGCCAGCGCAGGGGGCTATGGCACTGAAGCTTTCTTT.

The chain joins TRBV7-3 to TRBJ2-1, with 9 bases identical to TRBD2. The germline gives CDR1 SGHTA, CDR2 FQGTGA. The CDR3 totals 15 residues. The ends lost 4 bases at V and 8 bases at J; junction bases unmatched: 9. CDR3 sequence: CASSSSAGGPHEQFF. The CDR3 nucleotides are TGTGCCAGCAGCTCTTCTGCGGGGGGGCCACATGAGCAGTTCTTC.

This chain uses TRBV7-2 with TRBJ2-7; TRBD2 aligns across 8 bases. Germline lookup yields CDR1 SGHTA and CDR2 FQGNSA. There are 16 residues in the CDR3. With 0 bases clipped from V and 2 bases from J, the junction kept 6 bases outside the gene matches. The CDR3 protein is CASSLAPWRGAYEQYF. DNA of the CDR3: TGTGCCAGCAGCTTAGCACCCTGGCGGGGGGCCTACGAGCAGTACTTC. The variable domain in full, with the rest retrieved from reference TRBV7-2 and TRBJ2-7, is GAGVSQSPSNKVTEKGKDVELRCDPISGHTALYWYRQSLGQGLEFLIYFQGNSAPDKSGLPSDRFSAERTGGSVSTLTIQRTQQEDSAVYLCASSLAPWRGAYEQYFGPGTRLTVT.

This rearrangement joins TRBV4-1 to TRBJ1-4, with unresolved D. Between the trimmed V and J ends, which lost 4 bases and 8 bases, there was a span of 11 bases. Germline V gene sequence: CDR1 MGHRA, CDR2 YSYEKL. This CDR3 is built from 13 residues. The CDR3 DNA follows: TGCGCCAGCAGCCTGACCCGGAGGGAAAAACTGTTTTTT. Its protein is CASSLTRREKLFF.

The chain's CDR3 is CASSTVRRDSGANVLTF. The CDR3 coding sequence is TGTGCCAGCTCAACGGTCCGCAGGGACTCTGGGGCCAACGTCCTGACTTTC. This chain uses TRBV18 with TRBJ2-6; D is perhaps TRBD1 (5 bases). CDR3 size: 17 residues. With 5 bases removed from V and 0 bases from J, the gap between germline ends came to 14 bases. CDR1 KGHSH and CDR2 LQKENI come from the germline V gene.

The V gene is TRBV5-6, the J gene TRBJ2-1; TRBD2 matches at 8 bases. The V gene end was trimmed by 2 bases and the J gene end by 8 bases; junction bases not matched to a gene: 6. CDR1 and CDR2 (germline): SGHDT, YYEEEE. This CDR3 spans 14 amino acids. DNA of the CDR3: TGTGCCAGCAGCTTACCGGGGGGGCCCTATGAGCAGTTCTTC. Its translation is CASSLPGGPYEQFF.

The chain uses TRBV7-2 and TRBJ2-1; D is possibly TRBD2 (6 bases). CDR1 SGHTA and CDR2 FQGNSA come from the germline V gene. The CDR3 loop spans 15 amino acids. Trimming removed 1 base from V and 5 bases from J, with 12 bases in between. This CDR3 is CASSLVVGGNNEQFF. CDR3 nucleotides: TGTGCCAGCAGCTTAGTAGTAGGAGGGAACAATGAGCAGTTCTTC.

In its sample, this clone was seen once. CDR3 sequence: CASSTRSGPYGYTF. The CDR3 DNA follows: TGCGCCAGCAGCACGAGGAGCGGACCCTATGGCTACACCTTC. This sequence joins TRBV5-1 and TRBJ1-2; D gene unclear. This CDR3 region has 14 residues. Trimming took off 4 bases at V and 4 bases at J, with 14 bases between the two ends. CDR1 and CDR2 (germline): SGHRS, YFSETQ.

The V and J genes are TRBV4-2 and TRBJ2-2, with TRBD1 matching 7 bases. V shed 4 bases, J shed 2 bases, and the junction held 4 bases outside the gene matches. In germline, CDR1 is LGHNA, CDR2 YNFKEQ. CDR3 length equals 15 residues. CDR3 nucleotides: TGTGCCAGCAGCCCCCGGACAGGTAACACCGGGGAGCTGTTTTTT. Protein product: CASSPRTGNTGELFF.

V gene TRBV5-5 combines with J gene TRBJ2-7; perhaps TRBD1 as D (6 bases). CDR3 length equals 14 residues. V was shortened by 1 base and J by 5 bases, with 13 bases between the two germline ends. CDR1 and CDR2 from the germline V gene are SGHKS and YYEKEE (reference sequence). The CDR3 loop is CASSLSQGKNEQYF. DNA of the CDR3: TGTGCCAGCAGCTTGTCCCAGGGGAAGAACGAGCAGTACTTC.

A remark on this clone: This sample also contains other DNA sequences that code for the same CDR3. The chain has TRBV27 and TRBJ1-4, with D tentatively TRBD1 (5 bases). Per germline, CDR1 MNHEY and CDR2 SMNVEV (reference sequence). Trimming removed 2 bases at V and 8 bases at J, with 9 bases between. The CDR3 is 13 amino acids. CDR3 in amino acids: CASSLQGGEKLFF. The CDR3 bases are TGTGCCAGCAGTTTACAGGGTGGCGAAAAACTGTTTTTT.

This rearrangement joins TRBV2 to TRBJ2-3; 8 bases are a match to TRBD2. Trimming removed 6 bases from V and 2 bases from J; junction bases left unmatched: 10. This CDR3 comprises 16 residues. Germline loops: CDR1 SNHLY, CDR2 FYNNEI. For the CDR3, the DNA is TGTGCCAGCAGCCCGCTCAGCGGGGGTTTCACAGATACGCAGTATTTT. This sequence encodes CASSPLSGGFTDTQYF.

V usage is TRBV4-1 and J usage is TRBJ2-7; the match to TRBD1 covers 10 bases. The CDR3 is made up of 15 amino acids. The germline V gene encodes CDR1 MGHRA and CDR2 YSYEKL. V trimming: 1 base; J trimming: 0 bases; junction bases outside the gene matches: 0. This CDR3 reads CASSQGTGGSYEQYF. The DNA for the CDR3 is TGCGCCAGCAGCCAAGGGACAGGGGGCTCCTACGAGCAGTACTTC.

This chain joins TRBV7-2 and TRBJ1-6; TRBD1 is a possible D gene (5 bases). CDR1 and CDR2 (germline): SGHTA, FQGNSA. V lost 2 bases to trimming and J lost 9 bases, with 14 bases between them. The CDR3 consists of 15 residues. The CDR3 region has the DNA TGTGCCAGCAGCTTATCTCAGGGTCAGGTTTCACCCCTCCACTTT. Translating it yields CASSLSQGQVSPLHF.

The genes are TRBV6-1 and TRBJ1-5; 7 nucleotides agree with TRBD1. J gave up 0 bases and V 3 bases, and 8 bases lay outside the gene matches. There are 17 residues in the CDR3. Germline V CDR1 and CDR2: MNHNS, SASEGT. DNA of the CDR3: TGTGCCAGCAGTGAGGGACAGAGACCATATAGCAATCAGCCCCAGCATTTT. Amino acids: CASSEGQRPYSNQPQHF.

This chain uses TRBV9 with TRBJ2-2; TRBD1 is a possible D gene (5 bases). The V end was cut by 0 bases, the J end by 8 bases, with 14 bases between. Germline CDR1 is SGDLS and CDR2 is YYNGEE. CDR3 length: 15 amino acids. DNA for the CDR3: TGTGCCAGCAGCGTAGACCAGCTAGGGGCGGGGGAGCTGTTTTTT. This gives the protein CASSVDQLGAGELFF.

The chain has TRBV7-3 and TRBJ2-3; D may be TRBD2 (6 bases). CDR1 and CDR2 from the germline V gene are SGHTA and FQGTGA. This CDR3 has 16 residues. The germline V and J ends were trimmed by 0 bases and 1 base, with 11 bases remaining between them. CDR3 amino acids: CASSLTGRGGTDTQYF. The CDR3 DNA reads TGTGCCAGCAGCTTAACGGGGCGCGGGGGCACAGATACGCAGTATTTT.

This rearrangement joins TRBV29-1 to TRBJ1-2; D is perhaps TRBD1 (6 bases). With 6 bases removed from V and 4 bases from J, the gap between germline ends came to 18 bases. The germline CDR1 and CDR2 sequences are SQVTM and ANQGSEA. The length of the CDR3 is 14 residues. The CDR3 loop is CSVVGGQNVYGYTF. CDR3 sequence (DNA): TGCAGCGTCGTGGGGGGGCAGAATGTCTATGGCTACACCTTC.

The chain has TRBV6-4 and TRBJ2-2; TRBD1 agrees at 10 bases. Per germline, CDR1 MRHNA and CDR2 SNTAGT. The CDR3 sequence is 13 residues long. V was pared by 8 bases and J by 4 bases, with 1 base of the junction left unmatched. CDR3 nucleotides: TGTGCCAGCGGGACAGGGGTCACCGGGGAGCTGTTTTTT. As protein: CASGTGVTGELFF.

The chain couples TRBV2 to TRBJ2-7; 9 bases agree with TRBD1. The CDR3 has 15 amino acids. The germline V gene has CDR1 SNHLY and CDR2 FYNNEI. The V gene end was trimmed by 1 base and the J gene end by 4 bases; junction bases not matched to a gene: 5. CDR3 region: CASSEVRGQGYEQYF. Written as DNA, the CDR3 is TGTGCCAGCAGTGAAGTTCGGGGACAGGGATACGAGCAGTACTTC.

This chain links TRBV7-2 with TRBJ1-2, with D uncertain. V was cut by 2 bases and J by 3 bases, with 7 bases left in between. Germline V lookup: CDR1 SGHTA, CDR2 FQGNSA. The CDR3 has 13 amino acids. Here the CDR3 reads CASSLNLDYGYTF. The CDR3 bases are TGTGCCAGCAGCTTAAACCTAGACTATGGCTACACCTTC.

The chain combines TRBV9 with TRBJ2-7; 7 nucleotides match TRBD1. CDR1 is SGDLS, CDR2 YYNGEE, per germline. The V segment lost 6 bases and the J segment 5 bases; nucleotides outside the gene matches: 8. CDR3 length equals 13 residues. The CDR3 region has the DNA TGTGCCAGCAACCCGACAGGGAAAGACGAGCAGTACTTC. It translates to CASNPTGKDEQYF.

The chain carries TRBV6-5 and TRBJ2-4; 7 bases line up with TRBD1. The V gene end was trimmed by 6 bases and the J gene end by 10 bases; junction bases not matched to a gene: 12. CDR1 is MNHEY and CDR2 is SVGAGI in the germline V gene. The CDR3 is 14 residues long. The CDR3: CASREVRQGRIQYF. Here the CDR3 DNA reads TGTGCCAGCAGGGAAGTAAGACAGGGCCGGATTCAGTACTTC.

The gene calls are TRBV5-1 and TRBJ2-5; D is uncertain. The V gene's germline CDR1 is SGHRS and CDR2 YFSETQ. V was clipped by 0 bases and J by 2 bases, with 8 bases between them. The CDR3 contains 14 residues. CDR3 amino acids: CASSLAPGQETQYF. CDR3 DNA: TGCGCCAGCAGCTTGGCTCCAGGTCAAGAGACCCAGTACTTC.

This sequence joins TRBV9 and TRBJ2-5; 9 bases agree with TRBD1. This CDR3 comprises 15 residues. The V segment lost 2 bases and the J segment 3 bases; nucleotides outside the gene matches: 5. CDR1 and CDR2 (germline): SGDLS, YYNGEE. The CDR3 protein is CASSVATGGEETQYF. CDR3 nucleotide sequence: TGTGCCAGCAGCGTCGCGACAGGGGGTGAAGAGACCCAGTACTTC.

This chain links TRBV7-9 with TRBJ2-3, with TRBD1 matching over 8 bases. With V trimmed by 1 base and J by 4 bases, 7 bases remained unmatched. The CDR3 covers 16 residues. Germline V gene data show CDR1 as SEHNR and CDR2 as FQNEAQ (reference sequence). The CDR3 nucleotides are TGTGCCAGCAGCTTAGGGACAGGGCGGGTTGCAGATACGCAGTATTTT. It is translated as CASSLGTGRVADTQYF.

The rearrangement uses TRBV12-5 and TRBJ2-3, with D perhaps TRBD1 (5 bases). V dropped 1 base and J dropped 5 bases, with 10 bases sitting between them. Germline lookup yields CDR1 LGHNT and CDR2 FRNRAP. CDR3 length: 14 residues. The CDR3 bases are TGTGCTAGTGGTTTGGAACAGGTTCAAGATACGCAGTATTTT. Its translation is CASGLEQVQDTQYF.

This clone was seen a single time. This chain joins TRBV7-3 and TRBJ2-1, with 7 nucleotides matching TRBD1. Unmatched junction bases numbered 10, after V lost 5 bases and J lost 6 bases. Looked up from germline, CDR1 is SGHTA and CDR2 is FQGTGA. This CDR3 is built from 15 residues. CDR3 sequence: CASSVTGATTNEQFF. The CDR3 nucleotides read TGTGCCAGCAGCGTTACAGGGGCCACCACCAATGAGCAGTTCTTC.

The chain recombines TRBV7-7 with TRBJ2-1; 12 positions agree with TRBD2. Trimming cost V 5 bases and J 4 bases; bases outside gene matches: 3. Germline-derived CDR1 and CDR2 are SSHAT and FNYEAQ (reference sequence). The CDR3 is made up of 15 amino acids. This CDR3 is CASSPLAGGYNEQFF. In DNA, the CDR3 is TGTGCCAGCAGCCCACTAGCGGGGGGTTACAATGAGCAGTTCTTC.